A single sample is the source of the 28 T cell receptor beta chains below, sequenced in a study of blood T cells in healthy people across ages. With a J-beta primer mix and a sample-barcoded 5' primer, a second PCR ran 7 to 11 cycles. TCRdb re-called the 5' RACE reads through MiXCR, storing one row per CDR3 protein. The sample has 800,000 to 950,000 distinct CDR3 sequences, almost 30% seen once. Another study also made use of these data, one on T cells of mothers and their children.

The specimen sequenced was blood. The receptors originated from a woman in her thirties or forties in good health.

The rearrangement links TRBV29-1 to TRBJ2-3; TRBD1 is a possible D gene (5 bases). This CDR3 comprises 17 residues. Trimming stripped 1 base from V and 3 bases from J, with 20 bases between. The V gene's germline CDR1 is SQVTM and CDR2 ANQGSEA. The CDR3, as DNA: TGCAGCGTTGAAGGCCAACTACCAGGGCGAGTAACAGATACGCAGTATTTT. As protein: CSVEGQLPGRVTDTQYF.

This rearrangement joins TRBV5-6 to TRBJ2-3; 8 bases line up with TRBD1. Per the germline V gene, CDR1 is SGHDT and CDR2 is YYEEEE. V shed 2 bases and J 4 bases; nucleotides not matched to a gene: 3. CDR3 length equals 14 residues. Written as DNA, the CDR3 is TGTGCCAGCAGCTTTAGGACAGGGTCAGATACGCAGTATTTT. This sequence encodes CASSFRTGSDTQYF.

The sample holds many counts of this clonotype. This chain joins TRBV6-6 and TRBJ1-6, with D possibly matching TRBD1 (5 bases). V shed 0 bases and J shed 9 bases, with 15 bases lying between them. Looked up from germline, CDR1 is MNHNY and CDR2 is SVGAGI (reference sequence). This CDR3 is built from 16 residues. The CDR3 protein is CASSYSGPQGSSPLHF. The CDR3, as DNA: TGTGCCAGCAGTTACTCGGGGCCTCAAGGCAGTTCACCCCTCCACTTT.

The rearrangement uses TRBV29-1 and TRBJ2-7, with D unresolved. V was cut by 1 base and J by 3 bases, with 10 bases left in between. The CDR3 has 13 amino acids. Germline V gene sequence: CDR1 SQVTM, CDR2 ANQGSEA. CDR3 loop: CSVEVGQIYEQYF. The CDR3 region has the DNA TGCAGCGTTGAAGTGGGCCAGATCTACGAGCAGTACTTC.

DNA for the CDR3: TGTGCCAGCAGCTTAGTAGGGGGCACCACAGATACGCAGTATTTT. As protein: CASSLVGGTTDTQYF. V usage is TRBV11-2 and J usage is TRBJ2-3, with 7 bases fitting TRBD1. The CDR3 has 15 amino acids. The V segment lost 1 base and the J segment 2 bases; nucleotides outside the gene matches: 3. CDR1 SGHAT and CDR2 FQNNGV come from the germline V gene.

There are many counts of this clonotype. The chain carries TRBV29-1 and TRBJ2-5; D gene unclear. This CDR3 is built from 15 residues. Trimming cost V 4 bases and J 0 bases, with 15 bases left between them. Germline V CDR1 and CDR2: SQVTM, ANQGSEA. The CDR3 region is CSVGRPGRYQETQYF. The CDR3 DNA reads TGCAGCGTTGGCCGCCCCGGTCGATACCAAGAGACCCAGTACTTC.

This clonotype was recorded only once. A much larger clone differs by one base, so this may be a read error. The chain links TRBV20-1 to TRBJ2-7; TRBD1 agrees at 8 bases. Germline CDR1 DFQATT, CDR2 SNEGSKA (reference sequence). The junction had 15 bases not matched to a gene; V was cut back by 7 bases and J by 4 bases. The CDR3 loop spans 15 amino acids. The CDR3 nucleotides are TGCAGTGTTCCCCCAGGACAGGGATTGGGGTACGAGCAGTACTTC. It encodes CSVPPGQGLGYEQYF.

A few counts support this clonotype. The chain carries TRBV30 and TRBJ2-7; tentatively, D is TRBD2 (7 bases). The CDR3 has 15 residues. V was cut by 2 bases and J by 0 bases, with 14 bases left in between. Germline V gene lookup returns CDR1 GTSNPN and CDR2 SVGIG (reference sequence). CDR3 coding DNA: TGTGCCTGGAGTAACGGCCGGGGGGCCTCCTACGAGCAGTACTTC. As protein: CAWSNGRGASYEQYF.

Many counts were recorded for this clonotype. J is TRBJ2-7 and V is TRBV28; D is ambiguous. V was pared by 8 bases and J by 6 bases, with 17 bases between. The CDR3 contains 13 residues. Per the germline V gene, CDR1 is MDHEN and CDR2 is SYDVKM. The CDR3 sequence is CASHPGGPTEQYF. The CDR3, as DNA: TGTGCCAGCCATCCCGGCGGACCAACCGAGCAGTACTTC.

This clonotype appeared many times. The V call is TRBV7-3, the J call TRBJ1-6; TRBD1 matches 7 bases. V gave up 5 bases and J gave up 10 bases; unmatched junction bases: 8. Germline V gene sequence: CDR1 SGHTA, CDR2 FQGTGA. This CDR3 spans 14 amino acids. CDR3 region: CASSRTGFGSPLHF. In DNA, the CDR3 is TGTGCCAGCAGCCGGACAGGATTTGGCTCACCCCTCCACTTT.

This clonotype was seen a handful of times. V and J are TRBV2 and TRBJ2-5, with a tentative D call TRBD1 (6 bases). Looked up from germline, CDR1 is SNHLY and CDR2 is FYNNEI. The CDR3 extends over 15 amino acids. Deletions cut 2 bases from V and 1 base from J, with 11 bases between. Here the CDR3 DNA reads TGTGCCAGCAGTGAATACGGCAGGGGCCAAGAGACCCAGTACTTC. This encodes CASSEYGRGQETQYF.

There are many counts of this clonotype. The rearrangement links TRBV2 to TRBJ2-1; D is unresolved. Trimming removed 4 bases at V and 7 bases at J, with 11 bases between. The CDR3 has 13 residues. Germline V gene sequence: CDR1 SNHLY, CDR2 FYNNEI. In nucleotides, the CDR3 is TGTGCCAGCAGTGGTACAGCAATGAATGAGCAGTTCTTC. Translated: CASSGTAMNEQFF.

This clonotype was seen many times. The genes are TRBV6-6 and TRBJ2-5, with a weak D call TRBD2 (5 bases). CDR1 is MNHNY and CDR2 is SVGAGI in the germline V gene (reference sequence). This CDR3 comprises 14 residues. V was trimmed by 2 bases and J by 5 bases, leaving 12 bases between them. DNA for the CDR3: TGTGCCAGCAGTTACCCGGGTTGGGAGGAGACCCAGTACTTC. This codes for CASSYPGWEETQYF.

This sequence joins TRBV28 and TRBJ2-7; tentative D call: TRBD2 (6 bases). The J call may be wrong; the DNA end is better matched by TRBJ2-5. From germline, CDR1 is MDHEN and CDR2 SYDVKM. This CDR3 is 13 amino acids long. CDR3 in amino acids: CASSLLVGGTQYF. The CDR3, as DNA: TGTGCCAGCAGTTTATTAGTGGGAGGGACCCAGTACTTC.

The chain uses TRBV28 and TRBJ1-1; D remains ambiguous. Germline loops: CDR1 MDHEN, CDR2 SYDVKM. CDR3 size: 14 residues. V lost 2 bases, J lost 0 bases, and 7 bases lay in between. The CDR3 bases are TGTGCCAGCAGTTTACCTAATATGAACACTGAAGCTTTCTTT. Its protein product is CASSLPNMNTEAFF.

Ten or more counts support this clonotype. This rearrangement joins TRBV4-3 to TRBJ2-7, with D uncertain. The CDR3 covers 13 residues. Trimming took off 1 base at V and 6 bases at J, with 10 bases between the two ends. Per germline, CDR1 LGHNA and CDR2 YSLEER. CDR3 sequence: CASSQVRMSEQYF. CDR3 sequence (DNA): TGCGCCAGCAGCCAAGTTAGGATGTCCGAGCAGTACTTC.

This clonotype came up a few times. This rearrangement joins TRBV20-1 to TRBJ1-3, with D hard to call. Trimming stripped 5 bases from V and 8 bases from J, with 16 bases between. The CDR3 consists of 13 residues. Looked up from germline, CDR1 is DFQATT and CDR2 is SNEGSKA (reference sequence). CDR3 sequence reads: CSAGIRKSHTIYF. CDR3 DNA sequence: TGCAGTGCTGGGATCAGAAAATCCCACACCATATATTTT.

This clonotype was found many times. The gene calls are TRBV7-8 and TRBJ2-4; D assignment may be TRBD1 or TRBD2 (5 bases each). The germline V and J ends were trimmed by 3 bases and 1 base, with 16 bases remaining between them. Germline loops: CDR1 SGHVS, CDR2 FQNEAQ. This CDR3 comprises 17 residues. The DNA for the CDR3 is TGTGCCAGCAGCTTGCGGGTTCGAGGGGATGCCAAAAACATTCAGTACTTC. Its protein product is CASSLRVRGDAKNIQYF.

This clonotype was picked up a small number of times. The CDR3 reads CASSIGQYRGRYEQYF. The CDR3 coding sequence is TGTGCCAGTAGTATAGGCCAATACAGGGGGCGCTACGAGCAGTACTTC. This chain connects TRBV19 to TRBJ2-7; TRBD1 matches 9 bases. Unmatched junction bases numbered 7, after V lost 1 base and J lost 3 bases. The germline V gene encodes CDR1 LNHDA and CDR2 SQIVND (reference sequence). CDR3 length: 16 residues.

The rearrangement links TRBV9 to TRBJ2-7; D gene ambiguous. The CDR3 loop spans 14 amino acids. Germline assignment: CDR1 SGDLS and CDR2 YYNGEE. The V end lost 4 bases, the J end lost 2 bases, and 13 bases lay between the germline ends. Here the CDR3 DNA reads TGTGCCAGCAGCCCCGTGGTCTACCCCTACGAGCAGTACTTC. As protein: CASSPVVYPYEQYF. The full variable domain, completed using reference TRBV9 and TRBJ2-7, is DSGVTQTPKHLITATGQRVTLRCSPRSGDLSVYWYQQSLDQGLQFLIQYYNGEERAKGNILERFSAQQFPDLHSELNLSSLELGDSALYFCASSPVVYPYEQYFGPGTRLTVT.

The table lists this clonotype with many counts. The CDR3 sequence: CASSTWGGSGGRGPQTNEQFF. CDR3 in DNA: TGCGCCAGCAGCACCTGGGGGGGTAGCGGGGGCCGCGGTCCACAAACGAATGAGCAGTTCTTC. The genes are TRBV4-1 and TRBJ2-1; 9 nucleotides line up with TRBD2. The germline gives CDR1 MGHRA, CDR2 YSYEKL. The ends lost 5 bases at V and 7 bases at J; junction bases unmatched: 27. The length of the CDR3 is 21 residues.

The chain links TRBV20-1 to TRBJ1-4, with D possibly matching TRBD1 (5 bases). Germline V gene lookup returns CDR1 DFQATT and CDR2 SNEGSKA (reference sequence). The CDR3 is 12 residues long. Trimming took 5 bases from V and 7 from J, leaving 11 bases between them. This CDR3 is CSARQTREKLFF. The CDR3 region has the DNA TGCAGTGCTCGACAGACCCGTGAAAAACTGTTTTTT.

In its sample, this clonotype was seen a few times. This sequence joins TRBV4-3 and TRBJ2-3; D possibly corresponds to TRBD1 (5 bases). Germline values: CDR1 LGHNA, CDR2 YSLEER. V was clipped by 0 bases and J by 10 bases, with 23 bases between them. CDR3 size: 17 residues. CDR3 protein: CASSQEGAGSPTDAQYF. As DNA, the CDR3 is TGCGCCAGCAGCCAAGAAGGGGCAGGGTCACCCACAGACGCGCAGTATTTT.

This clonotype was seen many times. The V call is TRBV7-2, the J call TRBJ1-2; 9 bases map to TRBD1. Germline-derived CDR1 and CDR2 are SGHTA and FQGNSA. The trim removed 3 bases at V and 5 bases at J, leaving 4 bases unmatched. The CDR3 extends over 14 amino acids. DNA of the CDR3: TGTGCCAGCAGCTTCGACAGGGGGTCTTATGGCTACACCTTC. Its protein is CASSFDRGSYGYTF.

V usage is TRBV5-1 and J usage is TRBJ1-5; 7 bases align to TRBD1. CDR1 is SGHRS, CDR2 YFSETQ, per germline. The V gene end was trimmed by 0 bases and the J gene end by 5 bases; junction bases not matched to a gene: 5. This CDR3 spans 15 amino acids. CDR3 sequence reads: CASSLGTGFDQPQHF. CDR3 coding DNA: TGCGCCAGCAGCTTGGGGACAGGATTTGATCAGCCCCAGCATTTT.

This clonotype was detected many times. The V gene is TRBV5-8, the J gene TRBJ2-3; D gene ambiguous. V was cut by 1 base and J by 5 bases, with 11 bases left in between. Per the germline V gene, CDR1 is SGHTS and CDR2 is YDEGEE. The CDR3 spans 14 residues. CDR3 amino acids: CASSLKGLGDTQYF. CDR3 bases: TGTGCCAGCAGCTTGAAAGGGCTCGGAGATACGCAGTATTTT.

This clonotype has just one count. The V call is TRBV27, the J call TRBJ2-1; 10 nucleotides align to TRBD2. CDR3 length equals 16 residues. The V gene end was trimmed by 5 bases and the J gene end by 9 bases; junction bases not matched to a gene: 13. Germline V CDR1 and CDR2: MNHEY, SMNVEV (reference sequence). The DNA of the CDR3 is TGTGCCAGCAGTCAACTAGCGGGGACGGGTATGGGTGAGCAGTTCTTC. Protein: CASSQLAGTGMGEQFF.

This clonotype was observed a few times. The V and J genes are TRBV28 and TRBJ1-2; 8 nucleotides match TRBD1. The V gene's germline CDR1 is MDHEN and CDR2 SYDVKM. V shed 5 bases, J shed 1 base, and the junction held 6 bases outside the gene matches. The CDR3 is 15 residues long. The DNA for the CDR3 is TGTGCCAGCAGTCCCGGGACAGGTCATAACTATGGCTACACCTTC. Protein product: CASSPGTGHNYGYTF.